This TCR beta chain was obtained from a study of cytomegalovirus exposure and HLA in healthy donors listed by TCRdb under 2017. For the study in its entirety: An earlier analysis of approximately 550 of the donors reported approximately 270 Gb of sequence data and roughly 110 million unique TCR beta sequences from about 179 million T cells. Because of strong linkage in the cohort, roughly five DR-DQ haplotypes were treated as single units for association and clustering. Among the approximately 420 genotyped donors, around 81% belonged to the genetic ancestry cluster associated with self-reported Caucasian donors. Roughly 300 gigabases of sequencing data and some 85 million unique TCR sequences were included in an early release covering about 620 HLA-typed donors. Donor age, sex, ethnicity and CMV serostatus were collected together with the repertoire data. In a later genetic analysis, genome-wide SNP genotypes for about 65% of the 666 donors were used, and that subset was treated as a discovery cohort. Every repertoire in the discovery cohort had been generated on one and the same sequencing platform. To decide whether each TCR beta V gene segment behaved as functional or pseudogenic, an earlier analysis of some 600 of the donors relied on high-throughput TCR beta sequencing. Using immunosequencing, the study profiled T cell repertoires from fewer than 700 subjects and related those repertoires to cytomegalovirus serostatus. High-throughput TCR immunosequencing, statistical association of individual TCRs with disease status, and machine learning were combined to predict cytomegalovirus infection status. A later analysis re-analyzed previously published TCR beta repertoires from about 600 donors and added high-resolution HLA genotyping to study TCR occurrence patterns. The study was designed to test whether signatures of past pathogen exposure could be identified by cataloging public T cell receptors. Across some 400 genotyped donors of the cohort, an average of roughly 250,000 unique TCR beta nucleotide sequences per donor were sequenced, and approximately 17% of those sequences were non-productive. Along with the roughly 670-subject first cohort, a separate validation cohort of some 130 different subjects was used. The number of donors typed differed by locus, with roughly 629-640 for A, B, C, DRB1 and DQB1, 522 for DQA1, approximately 580 for DPA1, and 450 to 480 for DPB1. In the later analysis, no new phenotypic data were used to find candidate immune exposures; instead, reliance was placed on TCR beta sequences and their occurrence across donors. HLA typing included class I and class II loci at four-digit resolution. Study-wide conclusions, independent of this receptor: Several of the top co-occurrence clusters appeared to be linked to parvovirus B19, influenza, CMV and Epstein-Barr virus, according to a later analysis. According to a later analysis, TCR association rates differed among HLA loci, with DRB1 alleles showing the most associated TCRs and HLA-C alleles showing the fewest. The presence/absence analyses assumed that sequencing depth was roughly uniform across donors, and that assumption may not be true. Specific HLA alleles were associated with some 15,000 TCR beta sequences at a false discovery rate of 0.05 in a later analysis. Only TCR beta chains were sequenced in this cohort, and the absence of alpha or paired-chain data limited detectable features. A cluster of highly shared sequence variants was judged likely to represent a technical artifact of the sequencing pipeline. In a later genetic analysis, fewer N-insertions in productive TCRs were reported among donors in an Asian-associated ancestry cluster than the roughly 640-donor mean. In both the original and validation cohorts, the classifier was reported to diagnose cytomegalovirus status with high specificity and sensitivity. Most CMV-associated TCR beta chains appeared to be HLA-restricted in a later analysis, and the HLA associations seemed to be driven largely by CMV exposure. HLA typing was unavailable for some donors at each locus, so association tests used only the typed subset. CMV serostatus was the only immune exposure information available for the cohort. The earlier analysis of around 600 of the donors excluded roughly 16 rarely observed V segments, including chromosome 9 orphons, because counts were too low. Some IMGT-functional V segments, including TRBV6-2 and TRBV6-3, could not be told apart with the 87-base-pair reads, so those segments were excluded. V-gene and J-gene trimming of TCR beta chains was associated with a missense DCLRE1C variant in a later genetic analysis, and the association was replicated in an independent cohort. Correlated functional status among segregating V segments might reflect linkage disequilibrium, but an unknown experimental factor could not be ruled out. In an earlier analysis of 587 of the donors, most TCR beta V segments appeared in productive rearrangements about 87% or about 30% of the time, broadly matching IMGT annotations. A further reported finding was that TCR beta sequences accurately predicted the HLA-A and HLA-B alleles for most subjects in the first cohort. A later analysis found that HLA-associated TCR beta chains were more clonally expanded and had lower generation probabilities than equally common non-associated chains. Across donors, most TCR sequences were observed very rarely, whereas some public TCRs were present in many individuals. In vitro tests confirmed that a few of the cytomegalovirus-associated TCR beta chains recognize cytomegalovirus antigens. It was suggested by the authors that the approach could potentially be generalized to other disease states and immunological phenotypes. Strong co-occurrence of HLA alleles, especially DR and DQ, made assigning TCR associations to individual alleles difficult. A total of 150 to 200 TCR beta chains were listed by the study as associated with cytomegalovirus.

Points on this clone: Its cognate antigen has yet to be identified. No quality values exist for individual bases; no much larger clone is one base distant.

CDR1 and CDR2, per the germline V gene, are MNHNS and SASEGT. Taken from cysteine to phenylalanine, the CDR3 has 15 residues. This entry keeps only the CDR3 DNA: 45 bases, framed from base 1. At the junction V is shortened by 2 bases and J by 3 bases, with 11 bases in between. The cohort comprised some 730 healthy bone marrow donors. Cohort members were all nominally healthy when sampled, although unrecorded immune exposures were likely present. The donor tested CMV seropositive, placing the donor among the 289 seropositive members of the cohort. Every donor gave a peripheral blood sample, and the peripheral blood mononuclear cells from that sample were used for TCR beta sequencing. Genomic DNA was extracted from the blood cell samples with the Qiagen DNeasy Blood Extraction Kit. Library preparation used the immunoSEQ multiplex PCR assay. For the multiplex PCR, a mixture combining 60 forward primers for TCR Vbeta segments and 13 reverse primers for TCR Jbeta segments was used. A multiplex PCR assay on genomic DNA amplified the CDR3 region of rearranged TCR beta genes. The Illumina HiSeq System was used to sequence the amplified TCR beta libraries as 87-base-pair reads. Under the source paper's analysis protocol: In a later analysis, tens of millions of unique TCR beta chains were counted across the 500 to 700 repertoires, and approximately 9.9 million of these chains were shared by at least two donors. A nearest-neighbor algorithm error-corrected the raw reads and collapsed the reads into unique sequences, merging closely related sequences to remove PCR and sequencing errors. Alignment of CDR3 sequences to IMGT reference sequences was used to assign V, D and J gene segments. For a sequence to be retained, a match of at least six nucleotides to both a V gene segment and a J gene segment was required. A rearrangement was called productive if the CDR3 had no stop codons and remained in frame with V and J, and every other rearrangement was called non-productive. Following IMGT convention, CDR3 was defined as the stretch from the second conserved V-encoded cysteine to the conserved J-encoded phenylalanine. The earlier analysis of some 550 of the donors excluded any sequence lacking an unambiguous match to a single V gene segment. An earlier analysis of about 600 of the donors called V segments functional above 56.7% productive rearrangements and segregating when the between-donor standard deviation exceeded 5%. A statistical classification framework was built for diagnosing cytomegalovirus status from the catalog of TCR beta chain sequences. A later analysis assigned V and J genes by comparing TCR nucleotide sequences with IMGT/GENE-DB human TR gene sequences. Using the TCRdist pipeline, a later analysis assigned CDR3 sequences along with most-parsimonious VDJ recombination scenarios. A later analysis defined each TCR beta chain by its CDR3 amino acid sequence plus V-gene family, and excluded reads lacking a unique V-gene family. As a way to deal with suspected cross-contamination and a sequencing artifact, a later analysis dropped 450 to 600 nucleotide sequences that were highly shared and had low generation probability. In a later analysis, a clonal expansion index was calculated for each public chain from normalized within-repertoire ranks of inferred template counts. In a later analysis, generation probabilities were computed with a VDJ recombination model fitted to out-of-frame rearrangements, and the resulting probabilities were checked against IGoR. In a later analysis, TCR-TCR, TCR-HLA and TCR-CMV co-occurrence was scored with hypergeometric tests, and a repertoire-size bias correction was applied to TCR pairs. In a later analysis, false discovery rates were estimated by permuting HLA or CMV assignments 20 times. In a later analysis, co-occurring TCRs were grouped with DBSCAN, and TCRdist sequence similarity was added when clustering was performed within HLA-allele-positive subsets. Co-occurrence clustering excluded repertoires with fewer than 30,000 or more than 120,000 public chains, plus five with anomalous nucleotide sharing. The table was pulled from immuneACCESS by TCRdb, which kept in-frame rearrangements only. Such tables lose some clones; where checked, under half of the loss comes from unresolved V genes, and the rest has no known cause. The V and J calls and clone size were taken over from that table, and D and trimming were inferred from the DNA. In this sample the table shows about 130,000 clones, over 65% of which occur a single time. The ten largest clones capture roughly 20% of the sample.

The sample comprised PBMCs. The chain couples TRBV6-1 to TRBJ1-5; perhaps TRBD1 is the D gene, with 5 bases matching. The sequence came from a man between 18 and 29 years old in good health and CMV-seropositive. The CDR3 loop reads CASSEWGRYNQPQHF. The DNA sequence is given as TGTGCCAGCAGTGAATGGGGCAGATACAATCAGCCCCAGCATTTT.